These 14 T cell receptor beta chains came from one sample sequenced in a study of T cells after yellow fever vaccination. A single record per CDR3 protein comes from TCRdb applying MiXCR to the 5' RACE reads. The sample records more than 35,000 distinct CDR3 sequences, about 6.8% being singletons. This material consisted of CD8+ T cells not binding an NS4B(214-222) dextramer, sorted from PBMCs, taken 45 days after the yellow fever booster vaccination. The receptors come from a man aged 30 to 39 who received the YFV17D yellow fever vaccine.

On this clonotype itself: A much larger clone is a single base away; this may be a read error. This rearrangement joins TRBV5-4 to TRBJ2-1, with 8 bases aligning to TRBD1. CDR1 and CDR2 from the germline V gene are SGHNT and YYREEE (reference sequence). There are 14 residues in the CDR3. CDR3 nucleotides: TGTGCCAGCAGCTTGCCGACAGGGGACAATGAGCTGTTCTTC. This encodes CASSLPTGDNELFF.

This clonotype appeared many times. The chain joins TRBV24-1 to TRBJ2-3; TRBD2 aligns across 7 bases. The germline V gene encodes CDR1 KGHDR and CDR2 SFDVKD. V gave up 9 bases and J gave up 2 bases; unmatched junction bases: 4. This CDR3 is 13 amino acids long. DNA of the CDR3: TGTGCCACCCGCGGGAGCCACACAGATACGCAGTATTTT. Protein product: CATRGSHTDTQYF.

On this clonotype: Being one base from a much bigger clone, this may be a read error. The chain uses TRBV11-2 and TRBJ2-1; weak D call: TRBD2 (5 bases). The CDR3 sequence is 16 residues long. The V end lost 1 base, the J end lost 6 bases, and 16 bases lay between the germline ends. The germline V gene encodes CDR1 SGHAT and CDR2 FQNNGV. CDR3 in DNA: TGTGCCAGCAGCTTAGGTGGGGAAACTAGTTGCAATGAGCAGTTCTTC. Its protein product is CASSLGGETSCNEQFF. The whole variable domain, remainder taken from reference TRBV11-2 and TRBJ2-1, is EAGVAQSPRYKIIEKRQSVAFWCNPISGHATLYWYQQILGQGPKLLIQFQNNGVVDDSQLPKDRFSAERLKGVDSTLKIQPAKLEDSAVYLCASSLGGETSCNEQFFGPGTRLTVL.

Worth noting for this clonotype: This may arise from a read error, as a much more abundant clone is one base away. The chain combines TRBV5-1 with TRBJ1-1; 8 bases fit TRBD1. CDR3 length: 14 residues. Germline V gene sequence: CDR1 SGHRS, CDR2 YFSETQ. The CDR3: CASSFGQGEDEASF. The CDR3 DNA is TGCGCCAGCAGCTTCGGACAGGGTGAGGATGAAGCTTCCTTT.

The gene calls are TRBV7-3 and TRBJ2-5; TRBD2 is a possible D gene (7 bases). Trimming took 6 bases from V and 6 from J, leaving 17 bases between them. This CDR3 spans 14 amino acids. Germline values: CDR1 SGHTA, CDR2 FQGTGA. The DNA of the CDR3 is TGTGCCAGCAGTTCTCTCGGGGGGCGACAGACCCAGTACTTC. It specifies CASSSLGGRQTQYF.

Many counts were recorded for this clonotype. The chain uses TRBV7-2 and TRBJ2-5, with D hard to call. Germline CDR1 and CDR2: SGHTA and FQGNSA. This CDR3 contains 13 residues. Between the trimmed V and J ends, which lost 11 bases and 4 bases, there was a span of 17 bases. The CDR3 region has the DNA TGTGCCTCCCGGAAAGAGAATGTAGAGACCCAGTACTTC. As protein: CASRKENVETQYF.

This sequence joins TRBV7-6 and TRBJ2-1; 13 nucleotides line up with TRBD2. V trimming: 2 bases; J trimming: 3 bases; junction bases outside the gene matches: 10. Germline CDR1 is SGHVS and CDR2 is FNYEAQ. The CDR3 loop spans 19 amino acids. This CDR3 is CASSLYGGGLAGYYNEQFF. The CDR3 bases are TGTGCCAGCAGCTTATACGGTGGGGGACTAGCGGGGTACTACAATGAGCAGTTCTTC.

This clonotype was seen at least ten times. V is TRBV5-1 and J is TRBJ2-7; perhaps TRBD2 as D (6 bases). The ends were cut back, 5 bases at V and 1 base at J, with 13 bases in the middle. CDR3 length equals 14 residues. The germline V gene encodes CDR1 SGHRS and CDR2 YFSETQ. CDR3 sequence: CASSYVGSSYEQYF. The CDR3 coding sequence is TGCGCCAGCAGTTACGTCGGGAGTTCCTACGAGCAGTACTTC.

This clonotype came up many times. The chain employs TRBV7-9 and TRBJ2-7, with 9 nucleotides matching TRBD2. Losses at the gene ends were 1 base for V and 2 bases for J; bases not matched to a gene: 6. Germline CDR1 is SEHNR and CDR2 is FQNEAQ (reference sequence). The CDR3 runs to 16 residues. The chain's CDR3 is CASSLGVRGRAYEQYF. In nucleotides, the CDR3 is TGTGCCAGCAGCTTAGGTGTCCGCGGGAGGGCCTACGAGCAGTACTTC.

This clonotype was picked up many times. The chain uses TRBV12-3 or TRBV12-4 and TRBJ2-1; possible D gene TRBD2, 6 bases. This CDR3 has 14 residues. Trimming shortened V by 7 bases and J by 0 bases, and 10 bases separated the two germline ends. Here the CDR3 reads CASTSAGSYNEQFF. CDR3 sequence (DNA): TGTGCCAGCACCTCAGCGGGCTCCTACAATGAGCAGTTCTTC.

This clonotype was detected ten times or more. This sequence joins TRBV2 and TRBJ2-2, with unresolved D. Germline CDR1 is SNHLY and CDR2 is FYNNEI. This CDR3 region has 12 residues. Trimming cost V 4 bases and J 6 bases, with 6 bases left between them. The CDR3 DNA reads TGTGCCAGCAGTGGTGGCGCCGGGGAGCTGTTTTTT. Protein: CASSGGAGELFF.

This clonotype was recorded at least ten times. The chain uses TRBV2 and TRBJ2-2; the D gene is possibly TRBD2 (6 bases). Germline CDR1 and CDR2: SNHLY and FYNNEI. Trimming cost V 11 bases and J 1 base, with 17 bases left between them. This CDR3 comprises 15 residues. CDR3 in DNA: TGTGCCTCCTCGGGAGTGGGAGGGAACACCGGGGAGCTGTTTTTT. Its protein product is CASSGVGGNTGELFF. Full variable domain (rest looked up from reference TRBV2 and TRBJ2-2): EPEVTQTPSHQVTQMGQEVILRCVPISNHLYFYWYRQILGQKVEFLVSFYNNEISEKSEIFDDQFSVERPDGSNFTLKIRSTKLEDSAMYFCASSGVGGNTGELFFGEGSRLTVL.

The table lists this clonotype with many counts. The chain combines TRBV15 with TRBJ2-5; D is possibly TRBD2 (6 bases). V lost 3 bases and J 5 bases, leaving 10 bases between the germline ends. This CDR3 is built from 13 residues. Germline lookup yields CDR1 LNHNV and CDR2 YYDKDF (reference sequence). The CDR3: CATSSVGRETQYF. CDR3 nucleotides: TGTGCCACCAGCAGCGTTGGGAGGGAGACCCAGTACTTC.

This clonotype has ten or more counts. The chain is built from TRBV20-1 and TRBJ2-3; a possible D gene is TRBD2 (6 bases). The CDR3 length is 15 residues. V dropped 4 bases and J dropped 3 bases, with 17 bases sitting between them. CDR1 is DFQATT, CDR2 SNEGSKA, per germline (reference sequence). The CDR3 DNA reads as TGCAGTGCTAATCGGGGGTCCACAGGAACAGATACGCAGTATTTT. Protein product: CSANRGSTGTDTQYF.